Presented here are 31 T cell receptor beta chains from one specimen sequenced in a study of vaccination effects on CD4 cells after COVID-19 (dated by TCRdb to between 2021 and 2024). Their antigens remain unidentified. In the ViraFEST assay, PBMC were stimulated with viral peptide pools, and antigen-specific CD4+ T cell clonotypes were then identified by expansion using TCR sequencing. After around ten days of culture, CD4+ T cells were isolated with the EasySep CD4+ T cell isolation kit. None of the healthy vaccine recipients had a prior SARS-CoV-2 infection, which was confirmed by nucleocapsid antibody tests that came back negative both before and after vaccination. Libraries were made using the immunoSEQ multiplex PCR assay. TCRdb obtained this table from immuneACCESS and retained in-frame rearrangements with V and J assigned. These tables miss some clones; where compared with another copy, unresolved V genes account for less than half of the shortfall, and the remainder is unexplained. Recorded for this sample are tens of thousands of clones; roughly three quarters of them occurred a single time. About 4.1% of the sample is held by the ten biggest clonotypes.

Sample: CD4+ T cells from PBMCs cultured with HCoV-OC43 spike peptides, taken before COVID-19 vaccination. Read against the paper, the sample's cell subset or site label means: HCoV-OC43 spike overlapping peptide pool stimulation. These receptors were taken from a human donor who received a COVID-19 vaccine.

A single count supports this clone. The rearrangement joins TRBV6-5 to TRBJ1-1; a possible D gene is TRBD1 (5 bases). CDR1 MNHEY and CDR2 SVGAGI come from the germline V gene. This CDR3 has 11 amino acids. The V end lost 2 bases, the J end lost 8 bases, and 6 bases lay between the germline ends. In nucleotides, the CDR3 is TGTGCCAGCAGTTACCGGGGGGAAGCTTTCTTT. It is translated as CASSYRGEAFF.

This rearrangement joins TRBV5-6 to TRBJ1-2, with D possibly being TRBD1 (5 bases). Germline values: CDR1 SGHDT, CDR2 YYEEEE. The V end was cut by 4 bases, the J end by 2 bases, with 18 bases between. The CDR3 is made up of 16 amino acids. CDR3 region: CASSPSQGRINYGYTF. The CDR3 DNA reads as TGTGCCAGCAGCCCCTCCCAGGGTAGAATAAACTATGGCTACACCTTC.

The chain links TRBV9 to TRBJ1-6; D is unresolved. Trimming shortened V by 0 bases and J by 0 bases, and 10 bases separated the two germline ends. From germline, CDR1 is SGDLS and CDR2 YYNGEE. The CDR3 runs to 17 residues. The CDR3 DNA sequence: TGTGCCAGCAGCGTAGGCACTCCGAGCTCCTATAATTCACCCCTCCACTTT. Its translation: CASSVGTPSSYNSPLHF.

This chain joins TRBV15 and TRBJ1-1; no clear D. Trimming took 1 base from V and 1 from J, leaving 10 bases between them. Germline values: CDR1 LNHNV, CDR2 YYDKDF (reference sequence). This CDR3 comprises 15 residues. CDR3: CATSRVSTTNTEAFF. DNA for the CDR3: TGTGCCACCAGCAGAGTGAGCACGACGAACACTGAAGCTTTCTTT.

The chain is built from TRBV5-5 and TRBJ1-2; 8 nucleotides line up with TRBD1. The CDR3 totals 14 residues. Per germline, CDR1 SGHKS and CDR2 YYEKEE (reference sequence). V shed 2 bases, J shed 8 bases, and the junction held 8 bases outside the gene matches. The CDR3 here is CASSFFPGQEGYTF. Here the CDR3 DNA reads TGTGCCAGCAGCTTTTTTCCGGGACAGGAAGGCTACACCTTC.

V usage is TRBV9 and J usage is TRBJ1-1, with D possibly being TRBD1 (5 bases). Germline values: CDR1 SGDLS, CDR2 YYNGEE. CDR3 length: 13 amino acids. Trimming stripped 4 bases from V and 6 bases from J, with 13 bases between. The CDR3 region has the DNA TGTGCCAGCAGCCCCGGGGGGGTCCCTGAAGCTTTCTTT. As protein: CASSPGGVPEAFF.

This chain links TRBV6-5 with TRBJ1-2, with 8 bases that match TRBD1. The CDR3 loop spans 14 amino acids. V lost 7 bases and J lost 4; bases outside the gene matches: 8. The V gene's germline CDR1 is MNHEY and CDR2 SVGAGI. The CDR3 region has the DNA TGTGCCAGCAAGGCGACAGGGGTCGTCTATGGCTACACCTTC. It translates to CASKATGVVYGYTF.

V usage is TRBV6-6 and J usage is TRBJ2-1; 8 bases agree with TRBD1. With 4 bases clipped from V and 5 bases from J, the junction kept 7 bases outside the gene matches. The length of the CDR3 is 15 residues. Germline assignment: CDR1 MNHNY and CDR2 SVGAGI (reference sequence). The CDR3 sequence is CASSWSGQGNNEQFF. For the CDR3, the DNA is TGTGCCAGCAGTTGGAGCGGACAGGGCAACAATGAGCAGTTCTTC.

The chain recombines TRBV7-2 with TRBJ2-2; 11 bases map to TRBD2. The CDR3 is made up of 16 amino acids. The V segment lost 4 bases and the J segment 1 base; nucleotides outside the gene matches: 2. Germline V gene data show CDR1 as SGHTA and CDR2 as FQGNSA. Here the CDR3 reads CASSSSGGRNTGELFF. The CDR3 nucleotides are TGTGCCAGCAGCTCTAGCGGGGGGCGGAACACCGGGGAGCTGTTTTTT. Drawing the rest from reference TRBV7-2 and TRBJ2-2, the complete variable domain is GAGVSQSPSNKVTEKGKDVELRCDPISGHTALYWYRQSLGQGLEFLIYFQGNSAPDKSGLPSDRFSAERTGGSVSTLTIQRTQQEDSAVYLCASSSSGGRNTGELFFGEGSRLTVL.

This clone was seen a handful of times. V gene TRBV6-2 or TRBV6-3 combines with J gene TRBJ2-1, with 9 nucleotides matching TRBD2. The germline CDR1 and CDR2 sequences are MNHEY and SVGEGT. Losses at the gene ends were 1 base for V and 9 bases for J; bases not matched to a gene: 10. The CDR3 length is 16 residues. As DNA, the CDR3 is TGTGCCAGCAGTTACTTGGGGCGGGGGGGCCAAAGTGAGCAGTTCTTC. Residues: CASSYLGRGGQSEQFF.

This chain links TRBV7-9 with TRBJ1-4; TRBD1 matches 8 bases. This CDR3 spans 15 amino acids. V was clipped by 2 bases and J by 7 bases; unmatched bases: 6. The germline V gene encodes CDR1 SEHNR and CDR2 FQNEAQ (reference sequence). As DNA, the CDR3 is TGTGCCAGCAGCTTACAGGGGGCAGCGGGTGAAAAACTGTTTTTT. It encodes CASSLQGAAGEKLFF.

This clone was counted a single time. The V and J genes are TRBV2 and TRBJ1-1; no definite D call. CDR3 length equals 14 residues. V was pared by 4 bases and J by 6 bases, with 15 bases between. CDR1 SNHLY and CDR2 FYNNEI come from the germline V gene. The CDR3 coding sequence is TGTGCCAGCAGTGTAGACGCGGAGAGACCTGAAGCTTTCTTT. Amino acids: CASSVDAERPEAFF.

This chain uses TRBV10-1 with TRBJ1-4; a possible D gene is TRBD1 (6 bases). Per the germline V gene, CDR1 is WNHNN and CDR2 is SYGVQD (reference sequence). V lost 6 bases, J lost 12 bases, and 17 bases lay in between. The CDR3 totals 13 residues. Here the CDR3 DNA reads TGCGCCAGCAGGAGGTCTGGGACACCGGAACTGTTTTTT. Amino acids: CASRRSGTPELFF.

The V and J genes are TRBV2 and TRBJ2-7; maybe TRBD1 (6 bases). Between the trimmed V and J ends, which lost 7 bases and 4 bases, there was a span of 17 bases. Germline V gene sequence: CDR1 SNHLY, CDR2 FYNNEI. This CDR3 contains 14 residues. The CDR3 here is CASKPQGQQYEQYV. The CDR3 DNA sequence: TGTGCCAGCAAGCCCCAGGGACAACAATACGAGCAGTACGTC.

This rearrangement joins TRBV18 to TRBJ2-3; a weak D match, TRBD1 (5 bases). V lost 1 base to trimming and J lost 1 base, with 9 bases between them. Germline loops: CDR1 KGHSH, CDR2 LQKENI. This CDR3 has 15 amino acids. CDR3 sequence (DNA): TGTGCCAGCTCACCACTTTGGGGCGGCACAGATACGCAGTATTTT. This codes for CASSPLWGGTDTQYF.

This chain joins TRBV23-1 and TRBJ2-7, with D hard to call. TRBV23-1 counts as an open reading frame of uncertain function. The length of the CDR3 is 14 residues. V gave up 1 base and J gave up 1 base, with 8 bases separating them. The CDR3 protein is CASSQYDGSYEQYV. The DNA for the CDR3 is TGCGCCAGCAGTCAATACGATGGTTCCTACGAGCAGTACGTC.

The rearrangement joins TRBV6-1 to TRBJ1-4; D unresolved. V was shortened by 1 base and J by 7 bases, with 7 bases between the two germline ends. This CDR3 is 13 amino acids long. Germline assignment: CDR1 MNHNS and CDR2 SASEGT. The CDR3 nucleotides are TGTGCCAGCAGTGAAGGAGTTGGTGAAAAACTGTTTTTT. Amino acids: CASSEGVGEKLFF.

The V call is TRBV6-4, the J call TRBJ1-3, with unresolved D. This CDR3 has 12 amino acids. Germline V CDR1 and CDR2: MRHNA, SNTAGT. V was cut by 7 bases and J by 1 base, with 5 bases left in between. The CDR3: CASTRSGNTIYF. CDR3 bases: TGTGCCAGCACGCGGTCTGGAAACACCATATATTTT.

CDR3 sequence: CASSRSKGQHTEAFF. The CDR3 nucleotides are TGTGCCAGCAGTAGGTCAAAAGGACAGCACACTGAAGCTTTCTTT. V and J are TRBV6-5 and TRBJ1-1; perhaps TRBD1 as D (6 bases). Trimming took 5 bases from V and 3 from J, leaving 16 bases between them. CDR1 and CDR2 (germline): MNHEY, SVGAGI. The CDR3 sequence is 15 residues long.

This clone occurred a few times. The chain uses TRBV2 and TRBJ1-5; no reliable D call. Trimming left V 7 bases short and J 6 bases short, with 13 bases between. Germline CDR1 and CDR2: SNHLY and FYNNEI. The CDR3 sequence is 13 residues long. The CDR3 bases are TGTGCCAGCAAACGATTTGGAAGTCAGCCCCAGCATTTT. This translates into CASKRFGSQPQHF.

This chain uses TRBV30 with TRBJ2-5; the match to TRBD1 covers 10 bases. In germline, CDR1 is GTSNPN, CDR2 SVGIG (reference sequence). J gave up 3 bases and V 2 bases, and 6 bases lay outside the gene matches. This CDR3 has 15 residues. This CDR3 is CAWSSRQGAKETQYF. CDR3 nucleotides: TGTGCCTGGAGTTCAAGACAGGGGGCCAAAGAGACCCAGTACTTC. Supplemented by reference TRBV30 and TRBJ2-5, the full variable domain reads SQTIHQWPATLVQPVGSPLSLECTVEGTSNPNLYWYRQAAGRGLQLLFYSVGIGQISSEVPQNLSASRPQDRQFILSSKKLLLSDSGFYLCAWSSRQGAKETQYFGPGTRLLVL.

The CDR3 DNA reads TGTGCCAGCAGTTACGGCGGGATCGGCACTGAAGCTTTCTTT. Translation gives CASSYGGIGTEAFF. The chain has TRBV6-2 or TRBV6-3 and TRBJ1-1; no definite D call. CDR3 length equals 14 residues. Germline CDR1 is MNHEY and CDR2 is SVGEGT. Trimming removed 2 bases at V and 4 bases at J, with 11 bases between.

Notes on this clone: One junction end disagrees with the germline gene, perhaps due to a read error. The J gene is TRBJ1-4, the V gene TRBV6-6; unclear D gene. This CDR3 spans 13 amino acids. Germline assignment: CDR1 MNHNY and CDR2 SVGAGI (reference sequence). CDR3 sequence (DNA): TGTGCCAGTAGTTCGGGTGCCTTTGAAAAACTGTTTTTT. It encodes CASSSGAFEKLFF.

This clone was observed a single time. V and J are TRBV12-5 and TRBJ2-6; TRBD1 matches 8 bases. The CDR3 is made up of 17 amino acids. V gave up 1 base and J gave up 3 bases; unmatched junction bases: 5. Germline loops: CDR1 LGHNT, CDR2 FRNRAP. The CDR3 spells CASGLARTGNGANVLTF. CDR3 nucleotides: TGTGCTAGTGGTTTGGCACGGACAGGGAATGGGGCCAACGTCCTGACTTTC.

In this sample, this clone turned up once. The chain couples TRBV5-6 to TRBJ2-1; D gene uncertain. V was trimmed by 2 bases and J by 12 bases, leaving 18 bases between them. The CDR3 is 14 residues long. The germline gives CDR1 SGHDT, CDR2 YYEEEE. The CDR3 is CASSLLVSFGVQFF. DNA of the CDR3: TGTGCCAGCAGCTTATTGGTCAGCTTCGGCGTGCAGTTCTTC.

The chain recombines TRBV19 with TRBJ2-3, with D perhaps matching TRBD1 or TRBD2 (5 bases each). Looked up from germline, CDR1 is LNHDA and CDR2 is SQIVND (reference sequence). The CDR3 loop spans 15 amino acids. The V and J ends lost 5 bases and 4 bases respectively, with 16 bases between them. The CDR3: CASSPGPHFADTQYF. CDR3 bases: TGTGCCAGTAGTCCGGGACCACATTTTGCAGATACGCAGTATTTT.

The sample holds one count of this clone. V is TRBV11-2 and J is TRBJ2-4; unclear D gene. V dropped 4 bases and J dropped 6 bases, with 7 bases sitting between them. Germline assignment: CDR1 SGHAT and CDR2 FQNNGV. The CDR3 is 12 amino acids. The CDR3 sequence: CASSSPLNIQYF. Written as DNA, the CDR3 is TGTGCCAGCAGCTCCCCCCTAAACATTCAGTACTTC.

This clone was counted a few times. V usage is TRBV28 and J usage is TRBJ2-3; the D gene is possibly TRBD1 (6 bases). The CDR3 has 15 amino acids. Trimming removed 3 bases from V and 2 bases from J, with 12 bases in between. From germline, CDR1 is MDHEN and CDR2 SYDVKM. The CDR3 region has the DNA TGTGCCAGCAGTTTTTTCGGACAGAACACAGATACGCAGTATTTT. It codes for CASSFFGQNTDTQYF.

This clone showed up just once. This rearrangement joins TRBV5-5 to TRBJ1-6; D may be TRBD1 (6 bases). There are 17 residues in the CDR3. The V gene lost 2 bases and the J gene lost 0 bases, with 12 bases spanning the gap. CDR1 SGHKS and CDR2 YYEKEE come from the germline V gene (reference sequence). The CDR3 bases are TGTGCCAGCAGCTTAGGACAGCCGAGCTCCTATAATTCACCCCTCCACTTT. It translates to CASSLGQPSSYNSPLHF.

This clone has just one count. J is TRBJ1-2 and V is TRBV7-9, with a tentative D call TRBD1 (6 bases). This CDR3 contains 13 residues. The V end was cut by 1 base, the J end by 4 bases, with 7 bases between. Per the germline V gene, CDR1 is SEHNR and CDR2 is FQNEAQ (reference sequence). The CDR3 protein is CASSLEQGYGYTF. Here the CDR3 DNA reads TGTGCCAGCAGCTTAGAACAGGGCTATGGCTACACCTTC.

In this sample, this clone turned up once. The V gene is TRBV30, the J gene TRBJ1-5, with no clear D. Germline V gene data show CDR1 as GTSNPN and CDR2 as SVGIG (reference sequence). There are 16 residues in the CDR3. Trimming removed 1 base at V and 3 bases at J, with 16 bases between. CDR3 sequence: CAWSARAGLSNQPQHF. The DNA of the CDR3 is TGTGCCTGGAGTGCCCGAGCGGGTCTATCCAATCAGCCCCAGCATTTT. Together with reference TRBV30 and TRBJ1-5, the CDR3 gives the full variable domain: SQTIHQWPATLVQPVGSPLSLECTVEGTSNPNLYWYRQAAGRGLQLLFYSVGIGQISSEVPQNLSASRPQDRQFILSSKKLLLSDSGFYLCAWSARAGLSNQPQHFGDGTRLSIL.